These T cell receptor beta chains were read from a single sample in a study of T cell responses to AZD1222 COVID-19 vaccine. The repertoire was sequenced with immunoSEQ multiplex PCR; TCRdb's copy has only in-frame clones and lacks some. Of approximately 180,000 clones listed, 85% to 95% are singletons. The sample in question was peripheral blood, obtained on day 0 of AZD1222 vaccination. These receptors were obtained from an adult in good health. The CDR3 runs from the conserved cysteine through the conserved F or W. Fields, in order: V gene, J gene, CDR3 protein.

TRBV9,TRBJ1-1,CASSVGGGGNTEAFF
TRBV9,TRBJ1-4,CASSVSGGGEKLFF
TRBV4-1,TRBJ1-6,CASSQEVQGNSPLHF
TRBV2,TRBJ2-5,CASSEGIRMWVTQYF
TRBV5-1,TRBJ1-2,CASSLLGDGYGYTF
TRBV24-1,TRBJ2-2,CATSEPPGQGAVSGELFF
TRBV7-2,TRBJ2-7,CASSLRGSGSWYEQYF
TRBV4-1,TRBJ1-2,CASSQEWPASGYGYTF
TRBV6-6,TRBJ2-7,CASLGLDEQYF
TRBV27,TRBJ1-4,CASSSGFNEKLFF
TRBV28,TRBJ1-6,CASRPRAAYSPLHF
TRBV3-1/TRBV3-2,TRBJ2-1,CASSQLWEQFF
TRBV30,TRBJ1-5,CAWTLTGGNQPQHF
TRBV24-1,TRBJ1-4,CATSDGPEATNEKLFF
TRBV3-1/TRBV3-2,TRBJ1-5,CASSQDPPRISNQPQHF
TRBV18,TRBJ2-7,CASSTDPHGEQYF
TRBV24-1,TRBJ2-2,CATSGVNTGELFF
TRBV7-7,TRBJ2-1,CASSPLAGGNNEQFF
TRBV30,TRBJ1-2,CAWTYGGGHGYTF
TRBV9,TRBJ2-1,CASSVDGRAYNEQFF
TRBV5-6,TRBJ1-1,CASSPPGYTEAFF
TRBV25-1,TRBJ2-1,CATVGIGFNEQFF
TRBV27,TRBJ2-7,CASSSGGSGGEQYF
TRBV30,TRBJ2-7,CAWSLSASEQYF